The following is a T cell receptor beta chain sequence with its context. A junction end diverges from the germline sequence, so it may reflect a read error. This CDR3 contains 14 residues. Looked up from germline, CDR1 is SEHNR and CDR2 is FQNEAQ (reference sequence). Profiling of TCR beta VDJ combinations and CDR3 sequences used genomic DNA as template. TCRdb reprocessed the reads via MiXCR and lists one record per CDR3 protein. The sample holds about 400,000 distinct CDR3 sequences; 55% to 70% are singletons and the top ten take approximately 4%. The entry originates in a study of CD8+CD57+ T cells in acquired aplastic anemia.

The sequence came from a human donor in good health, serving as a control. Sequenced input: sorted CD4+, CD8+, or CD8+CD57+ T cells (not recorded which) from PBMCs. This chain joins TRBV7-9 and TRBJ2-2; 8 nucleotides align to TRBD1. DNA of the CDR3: TGTGCCAGCAGCGTGGACAGGGTGAACGAGCAGTACTTCTTT. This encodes CASSVDRVNEQYFF.